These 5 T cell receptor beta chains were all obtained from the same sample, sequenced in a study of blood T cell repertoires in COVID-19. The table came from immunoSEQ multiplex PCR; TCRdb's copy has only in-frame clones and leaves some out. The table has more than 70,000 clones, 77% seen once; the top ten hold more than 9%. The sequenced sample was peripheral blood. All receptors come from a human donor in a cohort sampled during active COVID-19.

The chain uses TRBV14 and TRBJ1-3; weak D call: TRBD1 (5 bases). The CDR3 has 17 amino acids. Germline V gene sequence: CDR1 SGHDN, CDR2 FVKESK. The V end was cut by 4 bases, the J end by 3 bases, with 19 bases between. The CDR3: CASSPGQRGSYGNTIYF. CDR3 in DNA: TGTGCCAGCAGCCCCGGCCAACGGGGGAGCTATGGAAACACCATATATTTT.

CDR3 nucleotide sequence: TGCGCCAGCAGCTTGGCCGGACAGGGGGACGAGCAGTACTTC. The encoded protein is CASSLAGQGDEQYF. This chain joins TRBV5-1 and TRBJ2-7, with 10 nucleotides matching TRBD1. V lost 0 bases, J lost 5 bases, and 2 bases stayed unmatched. CDR1 is SGHRS and CDR2 is YFSETQ in the germline V gene. This CDR3 is 14 amino acids long.

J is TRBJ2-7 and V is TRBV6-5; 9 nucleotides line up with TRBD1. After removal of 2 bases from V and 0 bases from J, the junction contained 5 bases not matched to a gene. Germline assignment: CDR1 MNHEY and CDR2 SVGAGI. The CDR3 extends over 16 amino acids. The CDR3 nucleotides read TGTGCCAGCAGTTACACTCCGGGACAGGGCTCCTACGAGCAGTACTTC. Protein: CASSYTPGQGSYEQYF.

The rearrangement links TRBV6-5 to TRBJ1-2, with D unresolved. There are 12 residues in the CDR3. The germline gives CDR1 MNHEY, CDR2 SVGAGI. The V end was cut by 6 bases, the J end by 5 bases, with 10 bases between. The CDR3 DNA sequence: TGTGCCAGCAGGCTAGTGACGTATGGCTACACCTTC. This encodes CASRLVTYGYTF.

Written as DNA, the CDR3 is TGTGCCAGCAGCCTCGGGACTGACTATGGCTACACCTTC. This sequence encodes CASSLGTDYGYTF. V gene TRBV13 combines with J gene TRBJ1-2, with a tentative D call TRBD1 (5 bases). The CDR3 sequence is 13 residues long. The ends were cut back, 5 bases at V and 3 bases at J, with 10 bases in the middle. Germline loops: CDR1 PRHDT, CDR2 FYEKMQ (reference sequence).